A single sample gave rise to the 20 T cell receptor beta chains below, sequenced in a study of lymphopenia after photon versus proton radiotherapy. Here immunoSEQ multiplex PCR was the method, and the copy in TCRdb shows in-frame clones only, minus some. Here the sample spans roughly 65,000 clones, roughly 90% being singletons. Source: peripheral blood, taken from a patient treated with photon-based radiotherapy. The receptors shown here come from a woman aged 70-85 years with pancreatic cancer.

In this sample, this clone turned up a few times. The chain has TRBV12-5 and TRBJ2-2; D is perhaps TRBD1 (6 bases). CDR1 is LGHNT and CDR2 is FRNRAP in the germline V gene. V gave up 6 bases and J gave up 2 bases, with 16 bases separating them. This CDR3 region has 16 residues. The CDR3: CASGSGTTANTGELFF. CDR3 nucleotide sequence: TGTGCTAGTGGCTCAGGGACAACCGCTAACACCGGGGAGCTGTTTTTT.

The chain recombines TRBV7-6 with TRBJ2-1; D call uncertain. V shed 5 bases and J shed 8 bases, with 13 bases lying between them. Per germline, CDR1 SGHVS and CDR2 FNYEAQ. There are 13 residues in the CDR3. The CDR3: CASSPNLRYEQFF. The CDR3 DNA reads TGTGCCAGCAGCCCCAATCTTAGGTATGAGCAGTTCTTC.

The V and J genes are TRBV28 and TRBJ2-3; 7 bases map to TRBD2. Trimming cost V 5 bases and J 6 bases; bases outside gene matches: 14. CDR3 length equals 16 residues. Germline assignment: CDR1 MDHEN and CDR2 SYDVKM. The CDR3 coding sequence is TGTGCCAGCAGTCCGCAATGGGGCGGGAGAAGGGATACGCAGTATTTT. It encodes CASSPQWGGRRDTQYF.

This clone was seen more than once but under ten times. The chain uses TRBV27 and TRBJ2-7, with 7 bases matching TRBD2. V was pared by 4 bases and J by 6 bases, with 6 bases of the junction left unmatched. The CDR3 consists of 13 residues. Germline V gene sequence: CDR1 MNHEY, CDR2 SMNVEV (reference sequence). CDR3 in DNA: TGTGCCAGCAGTTCCCGACTAGCTCGCGAGCAGTACTTC. Protein product: CASSSRLAREQYF.

The V gene is TRBV18, the J gene TRBJ1-1, with 7 bases that match TRBD1. The length of the CDR3 is 13 residues. CDR1 KGHSH and CDR2 LQKENI come from the germline V gene. V was pared by 7 bases and J by 0 bases, with 2 bases of the junction left unmatched. CDR3 DNA sequence: TGTGCCAGCTTAGGGACAGTGAACACTGAAGCTTTCTTT. Protein sequence: CASLGTVNTEAFF.

The chain joins TRBV11-1 to TRBJ1-1; D may be TRBD1 (5 bases). The germline V and J ends were trimmed by 1 base and 2 bases, with 8 bases remaining between them. Per the germline V gene, CDR1 is SGHAT and CDR2 is FQDESV (reference sequence). There are 14 residues in the CDR3. The CDR3 bases are TGTGCCAGCAGCTTAGAAGGGGTTAACACTGAAGCTTTCTTT. This encodes CASSLEGVNTEAFF.

The rearrangement links TRBV29-1 to TRBJ1-2; no clear D. Germline CDR1 is SQVTM and CDR2 is ANQGSEA. The CDR3 consists of 17 residues. Deletions cut 0 bases from V and 8 bases from J, with 25 bases between. Written as DNA, the CDR3 is TGCAGCGTTGAAGACCCCAACTTTACCGGGATTTCAAAGGGCTACACCTTC. This codes for CSVEDPNFTGISKGYTF.

The V and J genes are TRBV28 and TRBJ2-3; TRBD2 aligns across 10 bases. J gave up 6 bases and V 5 bases, and 5 bases lay outside the gene matches. In germline, CDR1 is MDHEN, CDR2 SYDVKM. The CDR3 consists of 14 residues. The CDR3 DNA is TGTGCCAGCAGTCTAGCGGGAGTAAGCGATACGCAGTATTTT. This codes for CASSLAGVSDTQYF.

This clone was seen only once. The chain has TRBV4-1 and TRBJ1-5; 7 bases line up with TRBD1. Germline V lookup: CDR1 MGHRA, CDR2 YSYEKL. The CDR3 loop spans 15 amino acids. V gave up 8 bases and J gave up 0 bases; unmatched junction bases: 7. The CDR3 region is CASSGGVGSNQPQHF. CDR3 coding DNA: TGCGCCAGCTCAGGGGGTGTGGGTAGCAATCAGCCCCAGCATTTT.

The chain carries TRBV21-1 and TRBJ2-7; the DNA was not used to check the table's D call, TRBD1. TRBV21-1 is a documented pseudogene. The CDR3 runs 13 residues. The CDR3 nucleotides are TGTGCCAGCAGCAATTCCAGGTCTTGGGAGCAGTACTTC. Translated, it gives CASSNSRSWEQYF.

This sequence joins TRBV7-9 and TRBJ2-7; a weak D match, TRBD2 (6 bases). In germline, CDR1 is SEHNR, CDR2 FQNEAQ (reference sequence). V was cut by 4 bases and J by 4 bases, with 14 bases left in between. The CDR3 is 14 amino acids. Here the CDR3 DNA reads TGTGCCAGCAGCTCCGGGACTGGAGAATACGAGCAGTACTTC. Protein product: CASSSGTGEYEQYF. The variable domain in full, completed from reference TRBV7-9 and TRBJ2-7, reads DTGVSQNPRHKITKRGQNVTFRCDPISEHNRLYWYRQTLGQGPEFLTYFQNEAQLEKSRLLSDRFSAERPKGSFSTLEIQRTEQGDSAMYLCASSSGTGEYEQYFGPGTRLTVT.

V gene TRBV12-5 combines with J gene TRBJ2-3; D is unclear. Germline-derived CDR1 and CDR2 are LGHNT and FRNRAP. CDR3 length: 12 amino acids. V lost 0 bases, J lost 6 bases, and 4 bases lay in between. CDR3 residues: CASGLVRDTQYF. In nucleotides, the CDR3 is TGTGCTAGTGGTTTGGTAAGGGATACGCAGTATTTT.

The chain has TRBV7-8 and TRBJ2-5; TRBD1 matches at 9 bases. Germline values: CDR1 SGHVS, CDR2 FQNEAQ. The CDR3 is made up of 16 amino acids. V trimming: 3 bases; J trimming: 4 bases; junction bases outside the gene matches: 9. The CDR3 DNA reads as TGTGCCAGCAGCTTGTCCGGACAGGGGAGGTCAGAGACCCAGTACTTC. The encoded protein is CASSLSGQGRSETQYF.

V usage is TRBV5-4 and J usage is TRBJ2-3; D assignment may be TRBD1 or TRBD2 (5 bases each). The CDR3 consists of 15 residues. From germline, CDR1 is SGHNT and CDR2 YYREEE (reference sequence). Trimming cost V 2 bases and J 2 bases, with 12 bases left between them. The CDR3 sequence: CASSLSGTYTDTQYF. DNA for the CDR3: TGTGCCAGCAGCTTATCCGGGACCTACACAGATACGCAGTATTTT.

J is TRBJ2-2 and V is TRBV7-3, with D possibly being TRBD1 or TRBD2 (5 bases each). CDR3 length equals 14 residues. Germline V gene data show CDR1 as SGHTA and CDR2 as FQGTGA. Trimming cost V 8 bases and J 7 bases, with 17 bases left between them. The CDR3 bases are TGTGCCAGCGGCCAACGGGGCGGCTTCGGGGAGCTGTTTTTT. Translating gives CASGQRGGFGELFF.

V and J are TRBV6-6 and TRBJ2-6, with D possibly matching TRBD1 (5 bases). The V and J ends lost 7 bases and 2 bases respectively, with 6 bases between them. This CDR3 comprises 13 residues. Germline assignment: CDR1 MNHNY and CDR2 SVGAGI (reference sequence). CDR3 protein: CASKGTGANVLTF. In DNA form, the CDR3 reads TGTGCCAGCAAGGGGACTGGGGCCAACGTCCTGACTTTC.

This chain links TRBV18 with TRBJ1-2; possibly TRBD1 for D (5 bases). Trimming took 1 base from V and 0 from J, leaving 12 bases between them. The CDR3 consists of 16 residues. Germline V gene lookup returns CDR1 KGHSH and CDR2 LQKENI. CDR3 residues: CASSPRSTESNYGYTF. The CDR3 region has the DNA TGTGCCAGCTCACCACGCTCGACAGAATCTAACTATGGCTACACCTTC.

The chain links TRBV19 to TRBJ2-7; the D gene is possibly TRBD2 (5 bases). Germline V gives CDR1 LNHDA, CDR2 SQIVND (reference sequence). The CDR3 runs to 13 residues. The germline V and J ends were trimmed by 1 base and 6 bases, with 10 bases remaining between them. CDR3 amino acids: CASSIAGIGEQYF. The CDR3 coding sequence is TGTGCCAGTAGTATAGCCGGGATTGGCGAGCAGTACTTC.

By share, this clone ranks as medium-sized (0.01 to 0.1%). This chain links TRBV2 with TRBJ2-7; 11 positions match TRBD2. The CDR3 contains 17 residues. V shed 1 base and J 2 bases; nucleotides not matched to a gene: 7. Germline CDR1 is SNHLY and CDR2 is FYNNEI. CDR3: CASSEVLTSGTTYEQYF. The CDR3 DNA follows: TGTGCCAGCAGTGAAGTGCTGACTAGCGGGACCACCTACGAGCAGTACTTC.

The CDR3 spells CASNGFATNEKLFF. The CDR3 nucleotides read TGTGCCAGTAACGGGTTTGCAACTAATGAAAAACTGTTTTTT. This chain links TRBV19 with TRBJ1-4; no reliable D call. The V gene's germline CDR1 is LNHDA and CDR2 SQIVND (reference sequence). Deletions cut 7 bases from V and 0 bases from J, with 9 bases between. The CDR3 totals 14 residues.